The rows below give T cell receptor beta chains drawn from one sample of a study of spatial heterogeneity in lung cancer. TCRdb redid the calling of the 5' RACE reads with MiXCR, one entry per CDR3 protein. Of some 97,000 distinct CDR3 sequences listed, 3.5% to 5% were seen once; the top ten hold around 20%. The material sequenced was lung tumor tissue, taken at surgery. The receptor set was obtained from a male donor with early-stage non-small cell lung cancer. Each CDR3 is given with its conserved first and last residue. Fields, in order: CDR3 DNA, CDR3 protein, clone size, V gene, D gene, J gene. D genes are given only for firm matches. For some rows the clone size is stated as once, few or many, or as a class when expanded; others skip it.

TGCGCCAGCAGCGCTGACAGGGGAGAATTAGATACGCAGTATTTT	CASSADRGELDTQYF	many	TRBV5-1	TRBD1	TRBJ2-3
TGTGCCAGCAGTCGAAACAACAGGGGAGGCTACACCTTC	CASSRNNRGGYTF	many	TRBV28	TRBD1	TRBJ1-2
TGTGCCAGCAGCGTAGAAGGAAGAAACACCATATATTTT	CASSVEGRNTIYF	many	TRBV9	-	TRBJ1-3
TGTGCCAGCACCCCGAGAGGGCGGAATTCACCCCTCCACTTT	CASTPRGRNSPLHF	many	TRBV12-3/TRBV12-4	-	TRBJ1-6
TGTGCCAGCAGTCCCCTAGCTTCCCACTCCTACAATGAGCAGTTCTTC	CASSPLASHSYNEQFF	many	TRBV28	-	TRBJ2-1
TGCGCCAGCAGCTCCGATGGAGGGGGAGATGGGGAGACCCAGTACTTC	CASSSDGGGDGETQYF	many	TRBV5-1	-	TRBJ2-5
TGTGCCAGCAGCCAAGTGGAGGAGAGCGAGCAGTACTTC	CASSQVEESEQYF	many	TRBV3-1	-	TRBJ2-7
TGTGCCAGCAGTCGAAATTCGTACCGGGTTCTATCCACTGAAGCTTTCTTT	CASSRNSYRVLSTEAFF	many	TRBV6-1	-	TRBJ1-1
TGTGCCAGCAGCTTAGTGCTAGCGGGAGCCAATGAGCAGTTCTTC	CASSLVLAGANEQFF	many	TRBV7-9	TRBD2	TRBJ2-1
TGTGCCAGCAGCTTAGGCCAGCGCTACACCGGGGAGCTGTTTTTT	CASSLGQRYTGELFF	few	TRBV11-2	-	TRBJ2-2
TGTGCCAGCAGCCCAGGACTAGCGGGCGGGGAGCTGTTTTTT	CASSPGLAGGELFF	many	TRBV11-2	TRBD2	TRBJ2-2
TGCAGCGTTGGACCGGGACAGGTTACAGATACGCAGTATTTT	CSVGPGQVTDTQYF	many	TRBV29-1	TRBD1	TRBJ2-3
TGTGCCAGCAGCCCCCGCTTGGGTAGGGCTTTCTTT	CASSPRLGRAFF	many	TRBV12-3/TRBV12-4	-	TRBJ1-1
TGTGCCAGCTCACCGGGGGAGACCCAGTACTTC	CASSPGETQYF	many	TRBV12-3/TRBV12-4	-	TRBJ2-5
TGTGCCAGCAGACTCCTTGGAAGGGAAAATTCACCCCTCCACTTT	CASRLLGRENSPLHF	few	TRBV27	-	TRBJ1-6
TGTGCCAGCAGCGCCGCCGGGACAGGATTAAATTCACCCCTCCACTTT	CASSAAGTGLNSPLHF	few	TRBV9	TRBD1	TRBJ1-6
TGTGCCAGTCCCTATAGCGGGAGGGCCACAGATACGCAGTATTTT	CASPYSGRATDTQYF	many	TRBV9	TRBD2	TRBJ2-3
TGTGCCAGCAGCTTCTCACTAGGGGGGGAGCAGTACTTC	CASSFSLGGEQYF	few	TRBV7-6	-	TRBJ2-7
TGCGCCAGCAGCCTAAACCCCCGGGGGTGGATGAACCAAGAGCAGTTCTTC	CASSLNPRGWMNQEQFF	-	TRBV4-1	-	TRBJ2-1
TGCGCCAGCAGCCAAGGGATTAGCGGGATGTTTGAGCAGTTCTTC	CASSQGISGMFEQFF	many	TRBV4-1	TRBD2	TRBJ2-1
TGCGCCAGCAGCTTGGGACCGGGACTAGCGCCCCAAGAGACCCAGTACTTC	CASSLGPGLAPQETQYF	many	TRBV5-1	TRBD2	TRBJ2-5
TGTGCCAGCAGTGGAAGCGGGAAAGGGGGCAATGAGCAGTTCTTC	CASSGSGKGGNEQFF	many	TRBV12-3/TRBV12-4	-	TRBJ2-1
TGTGCCAGCAGTTACTCGGTAGCGGGAGCGGACACCGGGGAGCTGTTTTTT	CASSYSVAGADTGELFF	many	TRBV6-5	TRBD2	TRBJ2-2
TGTGCCTCCCGGGCCCCAGACACTGAAGCTTTCTTT	CASRAPDTEAFF	many	TRBV11-2	-	TRBJ1-1
TGTGCCAGCAGGTTCAACCGGGATCTTAATTACGAGCAGTACTTC	CASRFNRDLNYEQYF	many	TRBV6-5	-	TRBJ2-7
TGCGCCAGCAGTGAGGGGTGGCAAAACACTGAAGCTTTCTTT	CASSEGWQNTEAFF	many	TRBV10-2	-	TRBJ1-1
TGCAGCGTTCGTGACAGGGGGAAACACAATGAGCAGTTCTTC	CSVRDRGKHNEQFF	many	TRBV29-1	TRBD1	TRBJ2-1
TGTGCCAGCAGTTTACTGGGGCTACCCACAGATACGCAGTATTTT	CASSLLGLPTDTQYF	many	TRBV27	-	TRBJ2-3
TGCAGTGTCCGGGGAGTAGGAGGGTATGGCTACACCTTC	CSVRGVGGYGYTF	-	TRBV20-1	-	TRBJ1-2
TGTGCCAGCAGCCAAGCAGGATCTTCAGCTTTCTTT	CASSQAGSSAFF	many	TRBV3-1	-	TRBJ1-1
TGTGCCAGCAGTCCCCGGGGGGGAGAGGAAAAACTGTTTTTT	CASSPRGGEEKLFF	many	TRBV28	-	TRBJ1-4
TGCGCCAGCAGCTCGGGACACTACAATGAGCAGTTCTTC	CASSSGHYNEQFF	-	TRBV5-1	-	TRBJ2-1
TGTGCCAGCAGCCGCGAGCGGGACTACAATGAGCAGTTCTTC	CASSRERDYNEQFF	-	TRBV7-9	TRBD2	TRBJ2-1
TGCAGTGCAAAACAGGGGAGCCAGCCCCAGCATTTT	CSAKQGSQPQHF	many	TRBV20-1	TRBD1	TRBJ1-5
TGTGCCAGCAGCTTAGATCATCCCCCCGGTGATAGCAATCAGCCCCAGCATTTT	CASSLDHPPGDSNQPQHF	medium-sized	TRBV11-3	-	TRBJ1-5
TGTGCCAGCAGTTTCGCCCGGCGCGGCGAGCTGTTTTTT	CASSFARRGELFF	many	TRBV6-5	-	TRBJ2-2